The clone carrying this T cell receptor beta chain was seen a few times. How the authors handled the data: Nucleated cell number was recorded as an estimate derived from reference gene primer amplification. TCRdb's copy holds only in-frame clones and misses some; the assay was immunoSEQ multiplex PCR. That table furnishes V, J and clone size, whereas the DNA furnished D and trimming. The data hold 120,000 or so clones, with approximately 70% observed a single time. This specimen comes from a study of blood T cell repertoires in COVID-19. Study summary: Whether acute or convalescent, the COVID-19 samples came from the United States, Italy and Spain. T cells, B-cell-depleted T cells, or PBMCs supplied cDNA or gDNA.

Germline V gene data show CDR1 as MNHNS and CDR2 as SASEGT. Trimming left V 3 bases short and J 7 bases short, with 9 bases between. This CDR3 has 12 residues. Sample: peripheral blood. V is TRBV6-1 and J is TRBJ1-2; D gene unclear. The TCR was taken from a woman in her sixties with acute or convalescent COVID-19. CDR3 amino acids: CASSDPGSGYTF. CDR3 DNA sequence: TGTGCCAGCAGTGATCCCGGGTCTGGCTACACCTTC.